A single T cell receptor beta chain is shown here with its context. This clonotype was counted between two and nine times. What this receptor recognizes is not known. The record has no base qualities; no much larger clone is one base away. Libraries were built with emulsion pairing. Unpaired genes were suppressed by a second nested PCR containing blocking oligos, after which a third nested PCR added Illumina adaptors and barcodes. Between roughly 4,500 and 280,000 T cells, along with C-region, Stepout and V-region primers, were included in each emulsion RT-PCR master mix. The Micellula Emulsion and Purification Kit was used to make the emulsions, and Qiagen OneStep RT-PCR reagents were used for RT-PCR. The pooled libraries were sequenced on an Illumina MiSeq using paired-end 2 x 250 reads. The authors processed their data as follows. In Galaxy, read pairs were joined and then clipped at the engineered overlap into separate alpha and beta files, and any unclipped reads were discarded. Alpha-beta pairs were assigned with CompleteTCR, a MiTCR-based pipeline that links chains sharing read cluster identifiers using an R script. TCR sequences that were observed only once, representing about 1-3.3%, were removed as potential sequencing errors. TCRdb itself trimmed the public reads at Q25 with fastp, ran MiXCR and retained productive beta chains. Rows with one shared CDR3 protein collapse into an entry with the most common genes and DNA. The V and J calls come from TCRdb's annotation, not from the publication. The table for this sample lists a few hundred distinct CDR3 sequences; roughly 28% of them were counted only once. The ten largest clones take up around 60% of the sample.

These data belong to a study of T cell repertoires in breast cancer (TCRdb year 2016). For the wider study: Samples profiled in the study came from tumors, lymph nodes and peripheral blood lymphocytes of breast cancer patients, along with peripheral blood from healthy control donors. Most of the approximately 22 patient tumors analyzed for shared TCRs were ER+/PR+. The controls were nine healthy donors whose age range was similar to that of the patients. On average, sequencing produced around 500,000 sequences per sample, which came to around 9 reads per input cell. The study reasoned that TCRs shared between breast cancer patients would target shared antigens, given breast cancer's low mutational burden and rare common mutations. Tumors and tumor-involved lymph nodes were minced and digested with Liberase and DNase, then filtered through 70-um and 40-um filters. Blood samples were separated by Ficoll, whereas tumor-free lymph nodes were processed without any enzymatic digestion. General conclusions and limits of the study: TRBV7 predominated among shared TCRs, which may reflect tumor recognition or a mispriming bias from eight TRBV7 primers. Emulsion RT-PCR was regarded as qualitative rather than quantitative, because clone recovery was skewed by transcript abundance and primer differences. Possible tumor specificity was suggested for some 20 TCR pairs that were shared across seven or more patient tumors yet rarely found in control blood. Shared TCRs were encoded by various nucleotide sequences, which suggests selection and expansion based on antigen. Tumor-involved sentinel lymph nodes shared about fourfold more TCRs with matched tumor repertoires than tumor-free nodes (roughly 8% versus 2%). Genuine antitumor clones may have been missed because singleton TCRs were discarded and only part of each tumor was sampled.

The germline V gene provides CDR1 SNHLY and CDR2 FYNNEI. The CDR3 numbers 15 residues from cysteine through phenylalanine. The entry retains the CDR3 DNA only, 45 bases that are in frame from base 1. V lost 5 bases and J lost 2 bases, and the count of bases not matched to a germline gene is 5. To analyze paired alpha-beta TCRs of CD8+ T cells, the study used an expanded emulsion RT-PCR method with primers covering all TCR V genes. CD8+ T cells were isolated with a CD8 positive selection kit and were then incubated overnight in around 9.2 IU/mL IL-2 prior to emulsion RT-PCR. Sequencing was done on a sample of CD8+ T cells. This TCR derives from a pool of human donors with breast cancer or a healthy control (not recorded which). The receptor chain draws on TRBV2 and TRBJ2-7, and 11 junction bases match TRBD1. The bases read TGTGCCAGCAGTTTCCCGGGACAGGGGGCCTACGAGCAGTACTTC. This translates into CASSFPGQGAYEQYF.